This is a list of T cell receptor beta chains from one sample in a study of blood T cells in healthy people across ages. Each CDR3 protein gets one entry after TCRdb re-called the 5' RACE reads with MiXCR. The sample lists about 1.1 million distinct CDR3 sequences, about two fifths occurring once. Sequencing input: blood. These receptors were taken from a man aged 18 to 29 in good health. Each CDR3 is given with its conserved first and last residue. A D gene is named only where the DNA matches it firmly. Clone size is given for some rows only: seen once, a few or many times, or a class if the clone is expanded.

NA,few,TRBV9,TRBJ1-3,TGTGCCAGCAGCGTCGGTCCGGGGACAGGAAACACCATATATTTT,CASSVGPGTGNTIYF
NA,NA,TRBV11-2,TRBJ2-7,TGTGCCAGCAGCTTAGAATTTGGGCGGGGATACGAGCAGTACTTC,CASSLEFGRGYEQYF
TRBD2,NA,TRBV20-1,TRBJ2-1,TGCAGTGCTGGGGGACTAGCGAAAGCCCAGTTCTTC,CSAGGLAKAQFF
TRBD1,NA,TRBV7-3,TRBJ2-3,TGTGCCAGCAGCTTAATGGGCGAAGGGGGCGGTACGCAGTATTTT,CASSLMGEGGGTQYF
NA,NA,TRBV6-1,TRBJ1-5,TGTGCCAGCAGTGAAGTGGTCAGTAGCAATCAGCCCCAGCATTTT,CASSEVVSSNQPQHF
TRBD2,NA,TRBV10-3,TRBJ2-6,TGTGCCACGGGGGGTCCTGGGGCCAACGTCCTGACTTTC,CATGGPGANVLTF
TRBD2,NA,TRBV5-1,TRBJ2-3,TGCGCCAGCAGCTACAGAGGGACTAGGTCCCAACTAGATACGCAGTATTTT,CASSYRGTRSQLDTQYF
TRBD1,NA,TRBV5-1,TRBJ1-3,TGCGCCAGCAGCTCCGGGACAGCCAACTCTGGGAACACCATATATTTT,CASSSGTANSGNTIYF
NA,NA,TRBV30,TRBJ1-2,TGTGCCGGGGAACAGAGCTATGGCTACACCTTC,CAGEQSYGYTF
TRBD1,once,TRBV27,TRBJ2-7,TGTGCCAGCAGTTTCACCAGGGGGTCCTACGAGCAGTACTTC,CASSFTRGSYEQYF
NA,NA,TRBV15,TRBJ2-5,TGTGCCACCAACCGTAACATAGGGGATGAGCAGTACTTC,CATNRNIGDEQYF
TRBD1,NA,TRBV7-2,TRBJ1-2,TGTGCCAGCAGCGGCCGGACAGGCCAACTCTATGGCTACACCTTC,CASSGRTGQLYGYTF
TRBD1,NA,TRBV10-3,TRBJ2-2,TGTGCCATCAGTGGGAACAGGGGGCATAGAGAAACCGGGGAGCTGTTTTTT,CAISGNRGHRETGELFF
NA,NA,TRBV4-3,TRBJ1-2,TGCGCCAGCAGCCCGGGGGCCTCCCTTTACGGGGGCTACACCTTC,CASSPGASLYGGYTF
TRBD2,NA,TRBV28,TRBJ2-3,TGTGCCAGCGTAGCGGGACTAGCGGGTCCCCCGGGGGATACGCAGTATTTT,CASVAGLAGPPGDTQYF
TRBD1,NA,TRBV6-6,TRBJ2-6,TGTGCCAGCAGACCAGACAGGGTTAGTTCTGGGGCCGACGTCCTGACTTTC,CASRPDRVSSGADVLTF
TRBD1,NA,TRBV12-3/TRBV12-4,TRBJ2-1,TGTGCCAGCGACAGGGGGATTAACAATGAGCAGTTCTTC,CASDRGINNEQFF
NA,NA,TRBV5-1,TRBJ1-6,TGCGCCAGCAGCTTGGTGGGCGGGCGAGTCAATTCACCCCTCCACTTT,CASSLVGGRVNSPLHF
NA,NA,TRBV7-2,TRBJ1-2,TGTGCCAGCAGCTTAGCAGGGGCCTGGGGGGGCTATGGCTACACCTTC,CASSLAGAWGGYGYTF
NA,NA,TRBV19,TRBJ2-1,TGTGCCAGTAAAATAGGTGTCACAACCTACGAGCAGTTCTTC,CASKIGVTTYEQFF
NA,few,TRBV11-2,TRBJ1-2,TGTGCCAGCAGCTTAGATATCAGCGGGACAAGCTATGGCTACACCTTC,CASSLDISGTSYGYTF
NA,few,TRBV10-3,TRBJ1-2,TGTGCCACCGACCCTGAAACCAGGGGTGCCTATGGCTACACCTTC,CATDPETRGAYGYTF
NA,few,TRBV20-1,TRBJ2-2,TGCAGTGCTACAGCCGAAAGGGGAACCGGGGAGCTGTTTTTT,CSATAERGTGELFF
TRBD2,NA,TRBV5-1,TRBJ2-3,TGCGCCAGCAGCCTGGGGACTAGCGGGGGTTACCCCCGGGATACGCAGTATTTT,CASSLGTSGGYPRDTQYF
NA,NA,TRBV2,TRBJ2-7,TGTGCCAGCAGGGAGGAAACCTACGAGCAGTACTTC,CASREETYEQYF
NA,many,TRBV7-9,TRBJ2-1,TGTGCCAGCAGCTTAGCTAGCAGGAACAATGAGCAGTTCTTC,CASSLASRNNEQFF
NA,NA,TRBV29-1,TRBJ2-1,TGCAGCCTGATGGGGAGTGGGAACAATGAGCAGTTCTTC,CSLMGSGNNEQFF
NA,many,TRBV28,TRBJ2-3,TGTGCCAGCAGTTTTCCGGGGCCCAGCACAGATACGCAGTATTTT,CASSFPGPSTDTQYF
TRBD1,NA,TRBV25-1,TRBJ1-6,TGTGCCAGCAGACAATCCAATTTGGGAGGGGGCGGTTCACCCCTCCACTTT,CASRQSNLGGGGSPLHF
NA,few,TRBV12-3/TRBV12-4,TRBJ2-1,TGTGCCAGCAGTTTAAGCGGTGGACGGTCATCCAGGGAGTTCTTC,CASSLSGGRSSREFF
NA,NA,TRBV5-1,TRBJ1-1,TGCGCCAGCAGCCGAGAGCAGGGCGCCAGGAACACTGAAGCTTTCTTT,CASSREQGARNTEAFF
TRBD2,once,TRBV2,TRBJ2-2,TGTGCCAGCAGGACTAGCGGGGGGCCTACCGGGGAGCTGTTTTTT,CASRTSGGPTGELFF
NA,NA,TRBV7-2,TRBJ2-3,TGTGCCAGCAGCTTAGCCGGACCCGCCTCGGATACGCAGTATTTT,CASSLAGPASDTQYF
TRBD1,NA,TRBV9,TRBJ2-5,TGTGCCAGCAGCGGACAGGGTACGGAGACCCAGTACTTC,CASSGQGTETQYF
NA,few,TRBV19,TRBJ2-7,TGTGCCAGTAGTAAAAGCGCCCCCTACGAGCAGTACTTC,CASSKSAPYEQYF
TRBD2,NA,TRBV5-1,TRBJ2-3,TGCGCCAGCAGCCAGACGACCCTAGCGGGGGCGGATACGAAGTATTTT,CASSQTTLAGADTKYF
TRBD1,few,TRBV6-5,TRBJ2-3,TGTGCCAGCAGTTACTCGCGGACAGGGGGCTCAGATACGCAGTATTTT,CASSYSRTGGSDTQYF
TRBD1,NA,TRBV12-3/TRBV12-4,TRBJ1-2,TGTGCCAGCAGTACAAGGGACAGGGCTAACCTCTATGGCTACACCTTC,CASSTRDRANLYGYTF
NA,NA,TRBV10-3,TRBJ1-1,TGTGCCATCAGTATTGGCGGTGAAGCTTTCTTT,CAISIGGEAFF
NA,few,TRBV6-5,TRBJ1-6,TGTGCCAGCACCAAAGGGGGGCTGAGATATAATTCACCCCTCCACTTT,CASTKGGLRYNSPLHF
TRBD2,NA,TRBV20-1,TRBJ2-3,TGCAGTGCTGGCCCCCCGGGACTAGCGGGGAATGGGACAGATACGCAGTATTTT,CSAGPPGLAGNGTDTQYF
TRBD1,NA,TRBV4-3,TRBJ2-2,TGCGCCAGCAGCCAAGAATATAGAGGGGGCGGGACCGGGGAGCTGTTTTTT,CASSQEYRGGGTGELFF
NA,NA,TRBV7-2,TRBJ2-3,TGTGCCAGCAGCAATTGGCAGGGTGCAGATACGCAGTATTTT,CASSNWQGADTQYF
NA,NA,TRBV12-3/TRBV12-4,TRBJ2-7,TGTGCCAGCAGTCTCGGGACGAAGTTGGAGCAGTACTTC,CASSLGTKLEQYF
TRBD1,few,TRBV4-3,TRBJ1-2,TGCGCCAGCAGCCAAGACCAGGGGGTAGGCTACACCTTC,CASSQDQGVGYTF
NA,NA,TRBV5-1,TRBJ2-7,TGCGCCAGCAGCTCATCGGGGGGCCGGGTTAGCCATGAGCAGTACTTC,CASSSSGGRVSHEQYF
NA,few,TRBV4-2,TRBJ1-5,TGTGCCAGCAGCCAAGAGTTCCAGGGGACATGGCCCCAGCATTTT,CASSQEFQGTWPQHF
NA,NA,TRBV18,TRBJ1-1,TGTGCCAGCTCACCAGATCAGGGGCTCACTGAAGCTTTCTTT,CASSPDQGLTEAFF
NA,NA,TRBV29-1,TRBJ2-1,TGCAGCGTTGAACCCCCAGGCAGAGTGGTTGGGAATGAGCAGTTCTTC,CSVEPPGRVVGNEQFF
NA,few,TRBV20-1,TRBJ1-1,TGCAGTGCTCCTGGCCCCGACTTGAACACTGAAGCTTTCTTT,CSAPGPDLNTEAFF
TRBD1,few,TRBV20-1,TRBJ2-5,TGCAGTACCAGAGGGGTGACAGGGTTTAGTCAAGAGACCCAGTACTTC,CSTRGVTGFSQETQYF
NA,NA,TRBV9,TRBJ2-1,TGTGCCAGCAGCGTAGGAAGCGCCTACTACAATGAGCAGTTCTTC,CASSVGSAYYNEQFF
TRBD1,few,TRBV7-9,TRBJ1-2,TGTGCCAGCAGCCCCCCTACACTGACAGGGCCTAACTATGGCTACACCTTC,CASSPPTLTGPNYGYTF
NA,NA,TRBV4-2,TRBJ1-1,TGTGCCAGCAGCCAAGGTGACCGGAGTCCTGAAGCTTTCTTT,CASSQGDRSPEAFF
NA,few,TRBV20-1,TRBJ2-1,TGCAGTGCTAGTGCTGGTTTACACAATGAGCAGTTCTTC,CSASAGLHNEQFF
NA,NA,TRBV7-2,TRBJ1-1,TGTGCCAGCAGCAGGACTTACGACTTGGGGACTGAAGCTTTCTTT,CASSRTYDLGTEAFF
TRBD2,NA,TRBV5-1,TRBJ2-5,TGCGCCAGCAGGATCGGGACTAGCCTTTCCCAAGAGACCCAGTACTTC,CASRIGTSLSQETQYF
TRBD2,NA,TRBV12-3/TRBV12-4,TRBJ2-3,TGTGCCAGCAGTTTACGGGTGGGGGGGGAAGATACGCAGTATTTT,CASSLRVGGEDTQYF
NA,NA,TRBV28,TRBJ2-5,TGTGCCAGCAGTTTTGTCAGTCAAGAGACCCAGTACTTC,CASSFVSQETQYF
NA,many,TRBV12-5,TRBJ2-1,TGTGCTAGTGGTCGCGGGCCGTCGTCCCACAATGAGCAGTTCTTC,CASGRGPSSHNEQFF